This T cell receptor (beta chain) was captured in a study of graft-versus-host responses after intestinal transplantation. Turning to the study itself: Recipients received multivisceral, liver-intestinal, or isolated intestinal transplants. Every recipient had anti-thymocyte globulin induction and 3 to 4 years of tacrolimus plus steroids.

Only in-frame clones appear in the TCRdb table, and some are missing; sequencing was by immunoSEQ multiplex PCR. Here the sample spans around 39,000 clones, approximately 89% being singletons. Regarding the study as a whole: High graft-versus-host to host-versus-graft T cell clonal ratios marked allografts of patients with graft-donor macrochimerism. Researchers found GvH clones in recipient marrow, and some showed up first in ileum or blood.

V lost 6 bases, J lost 0 bases, and 8 bases lay in between. The CDR3 extends over 13 amino acids. CDR1 and CDR2 from the germline V gene are WSHSY and SAAADI. This clone was detected only a few times. The antigen remains undetermined. The material was PBMCs, obtained about nine months after transplant. V and J are TRBV10-2 and TRBJ1-1, with unresolved D. This TCR came from a human patient who received an intestinal transplant, so some T cells may come from the graft donor. CDR3 protein: CASSLTVNTEAFF. The CDR3 bases are TGCGCCAGCAGCCTAACAGTGAACACTGAAGCTTTCTTT.